A selection of T cell receptor beta chains follows, all from one sample in a study of blood T cell repertoires in COVID-19. Profiling relied on immunoSEQ multiplex PCR, and the TCRdb table lists in-frame clones only, not all of them. The sample shows roughly 200,000 clones, approximately 86% of them seen only once. The sample taken for sequencing was peripheral blood. The origin of the receptors is a man younger than 30 with active or convalescent COVID-19. CDR3s leave out the opening cysteine and the closing phenylalanine or tryptophan.

j_gene	v_gene	CDR3aa
TRBJ2-7	TRBV6-6	ASSYSTGIYEQY
TRBJ1-5	TRBV18	ASSPQGADQPQH
TRBJ2-3	TRBV29-1	SGSIAGSTDTQY
TRBJ2-2	TRBV6-6	ASSPTYLTGNTGELF
TRBJ2-5	TRBV19	ASSRRGQGAQETQY
TRBJ2-7	TRBV2	ASSRTDSSYEQY
TRBJ1-1	TRBV5-1	ASSVTAVAEAF
TRBJ2-5	TRBV18	ASSPSEETQY
TRBJ2-5	TRBV21-1	ASSKGERDLQETQY
TRBJ2-1	TRBV5-6	ASSGTGGFLAYNEQF
TRBJ1-3	TRBV4-3	ASSQGTGRGGNTIY
TRBJ1-2	TRBV30	AWSVLRVRGQGDYYGYT
TRBJ2-7	TRBV27	ASSSYVGQSYEQY
TRBJ1-1	TRBV10-2	ASSERSPGAF
TRBJ2-1	TRBV27	ASSLAGGGGNEQF
TRBJ2-1	TRBV5-1	ASSLGGQGLNEQF
TRBJ2-7	TRBV7-2	ASSSGTGVGGPYEQY
TRBJ2-7	TRBV19	ASSIGLGGAYEQY